The 8 T cell receptor beta chains below were found in one sample sequenced in a study of shared clonotypes between healthy human individuals. Clones were sequenced by immunoSEQ multiplex PCR, and TCRdb holds only the in-frame ones, with some missing. In the table there are 2 million to 2.5 million clones, more than 90% of which are singletons. The material sequenced was naive CD4+ T cells sorted from blood. As to subset: CD45RA+ positively selected. The receptors stem from a man younger than 35 in good health.

The chain couples TRBV28 to TRBJ2-7, with TRBD1 matching 8 bases. Germline loops: CDR1 MDHEN, CDR2 SYDVKM. V was clipped by 10 bases and J by 2 bases; unmatched bases: 10. This CDR3 spans 14 amino acids. CDR3 in amino acids: CATQGQVVAYEQYF. In DNA form, the CDR3 reads TGTGCCACCCAGGGACAGGTGGTCGCCTACGAGCAGTACTTC.

This rearrangement joins TRBV10-3 to TRBJ2-1; 8 bases are a match to TRBD1. The CDR3 contains 14 residues. From germline, CDR1 is ENHRY and CDR2 SYGVKD. With V trimmed by 7 bases and J by 4 bases, 6 bases remained unmatched. DNA of the CDR3: TGTGCCATCACAGGACAGGGCCAGTACAATGAGCAGTTCTTC. Translating gives CAITGQGQYNEQFF.

This sequence joins TRBV7-2 and TRBJ1-2; the match to TRBD1 covers 8 bases. After removal of 7 bases from V and 4 bases from J, the junction contained 14 bases not matched to a gene. The CDR3 length is 16 residues. Per germline, CDR1 SGHTA and CDR2 FQGNSA. DNA for the CDR3: TGTGCCAGCACCCAAACTTCGGCAGGGGGCGTCTATGGCTACACCTTC. It encodes CASTQTSAGGVYGYTF.

The chain uses TRBV7-2 and TRBJ2-7, with a weak D call TRBD2 (6 bases). Between the trimmed V and J ends, which lost 3 bases and 4 bases, there was a span of 10 bases. Looked up from germline, CDR1 is SGHTA and CDR2 is FQGNSA. This CDR3 region has 13 residues. CDR3 in DNA: TGTGCCAGCAGCTTTCTGGGGGGTTACGAGCAGTACTTC. As protein: CASSFLGGYEQYF. Together with reference TRBV7-2 and TRBJ2-7, the CDR3 gives the full variable domain: GAGVSQSPSNKVTEKGKDVELRCDPISGHTALYWYRQSLGQGLEFLIYFQGNSAPDKSGLPSDRFSAERTGGSVSTLTIQRTQQEDSAVYLCASSFLGGYEQYFGPGTRLTVT.

The rearrangement links TRBV4-1 to TRBJ2-7, with TRBD2 identical over 10 bases. V lost 1 base, J lost 3 bases, and 6 bases stayed unmatched. This CDR3 region has 16 residues. Germline V CDR1 and CDR2: MGHRA, YSYEKL. DNA of the CDR3: TGCGCCAGCAGCCAAGGAACCGGGACTAGCGTCTACGAGCAGTACTTC. Encoded protein: CASSQGTGTSVYEQYF.

V gene TRBV4-1 combines with J gene TRBJ1-2; tentatively, D is TRBD1 (5 bases). This CDR3 region has 16 residues. Germline V gene data show CDR1 as MGHRA and CDR2 as YSYEKL. V lost 3 bases to trimming and J lost 3 bases, with 17 bases between them. The CDR3 DNA is TGCGCCAGCAGCCACACCGAGACAGATTTCCACTATGGCTACACCTTC. Translating gives CASSHTETDFHYGYTF.

The CDR3 region is CASSLNRNYGYTF. CDR3 DNA: TGTGCCAGCAGCTTGAACAGGAACTATGGCTACACCTTC. The chain uses TRBV5-6 and TRBJ1-2; possible D gene TRBD1, 5 bases. Germline V gives CDR1 SGHDT, CDR2 YYEEEE. This CDR3 is 13 amino acids long. Trimming removed 1 base from V and 2 bases from J, with 6 bases in between.

CDR3 in DNA: TGTGCCAGCAGCTTATTACAGGCACCCAACACTGAAGCTTTCTTT. Residues: CASSLLQAPNTEAFF. The rearrangement uses TRBV7-9 and TRBJ1-1, with D possibly being TRBD1 (5 bases). CDR1 SEHNR and CDR2 FQNEAQ come from the germline V gene (reference sequence). Trimming stripped 2 bases from V and 2 bases from J, with 12 bases between. The CDR3 extends over 15 amino acids.